This T cell receptor beta chain is drawn from a study of molecular identifiers for immune sequencing clone quantification. The trim removed 10 bases at V and 1 base at J, leaving 14 bases unmatched. CDR1 is SGHAT and CDR2 is FQNNGV in the germline V gene. CDR3 length equals 16 residues. TCRdb called the PCR reads again in MiXCR, with one record for every CDR3 protein. The table includes some 580,000 distinct CDR3 sequences, roughly 25% detected once. Naive CD8 T cells were sorted, and the gate applied was CD8+CD4-CCR7+CD45RA+. Sequencing was done on a sample of naive CD8+ T cells from blood, with Jurkat cell RNA spiked in. Subset in this sample: FACS-sorted CD8+CD4-CCR7+CD45RA+ naive T cells. The clonotype was recovered from a human donor in good health. Some libraries in this study had Jurkat cell RNA spiked in. This chain joins TRBV11-2 and TRBJ2-7; TRBD1 agrees at 9 bases. CDR3 in DNA: TGTGCCACCAGTCCCTTCCCGGGACAGGGATCCTACGAGCAGTACTTC. Translating gives CATSPFPGQGSYEQYF.